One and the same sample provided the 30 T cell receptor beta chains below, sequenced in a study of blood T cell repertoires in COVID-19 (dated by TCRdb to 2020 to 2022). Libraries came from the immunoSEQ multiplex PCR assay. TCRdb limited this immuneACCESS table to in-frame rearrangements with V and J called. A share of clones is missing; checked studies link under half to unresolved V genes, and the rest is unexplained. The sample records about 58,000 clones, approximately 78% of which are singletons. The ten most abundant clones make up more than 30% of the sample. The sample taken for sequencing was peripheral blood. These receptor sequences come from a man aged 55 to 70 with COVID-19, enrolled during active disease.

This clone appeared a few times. Here the CDR3 DNA reads TGTGCCAGCAGTGAGTGGGCGAACACTGAAGCTTTCTTT. This codes for CASSEWANTEAFF. V is TRBV2 and J is TRBJ1-1; D call uncertain. The germline gives CDR1 SNHLY, CDR2 FYNNEI. This CDR3 is 13 amino acids long. The ends were cut back, 3 bases at V and 1 base at J, with 6 bases in the middle.

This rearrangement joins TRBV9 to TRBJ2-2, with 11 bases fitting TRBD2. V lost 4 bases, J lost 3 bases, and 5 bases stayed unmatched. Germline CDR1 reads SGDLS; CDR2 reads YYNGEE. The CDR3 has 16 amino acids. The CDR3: CASSFTSGSDTGELFF. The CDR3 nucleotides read TGTGCCAGCAGCTTTACTAGCGGGAGTGACACCGGGGAGCTGTTTTTT.

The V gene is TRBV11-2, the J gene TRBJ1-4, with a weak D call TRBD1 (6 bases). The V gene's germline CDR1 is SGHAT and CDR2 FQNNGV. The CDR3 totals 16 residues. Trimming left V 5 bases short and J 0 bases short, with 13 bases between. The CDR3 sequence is CASSTGTLSTNEKLFF. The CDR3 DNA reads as TGTGCCAGCAGCACCGGGACACTTTCAACTAATGAAAAACTGTTTTTT. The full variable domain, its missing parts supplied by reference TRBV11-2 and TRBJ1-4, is EAGVAQSPRYKIIEKRQSVAFWCNPISGHATLYWYQQILGQGPKLLIQFQNNGVVDDSQLPKDRFSAERLKGVDSTLKIQPAKLEDSAVYLCASSTGTLSTNEKLFFGSGTQLSVL.

CDR3 sequence (DNA): TGTGCCAGCAGCTCAGGAAACCGGGGGAAAGTAGGCGGGGAGCTGTTTTTT. As protein: CASSSGNRGKVGGELFF. The chain combines TRBV7-3 with TRBJ2-2; maybe TRBD2 (6 bases). Germline V gene lookup returns CDR1 SGHTA and CDR2 FQGTGA. The CDR3 has 17 residues. V lost 4 bases to trimming and J lost 7 bases, with 22 bases between them.

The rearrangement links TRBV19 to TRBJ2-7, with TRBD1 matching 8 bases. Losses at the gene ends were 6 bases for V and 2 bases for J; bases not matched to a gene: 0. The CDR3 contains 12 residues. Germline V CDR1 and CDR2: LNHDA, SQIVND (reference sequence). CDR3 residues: CASRGQAYEQYF. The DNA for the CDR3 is TGTGCCAGTAGGGGACAGGCCTACGAGCAGTACTTC.

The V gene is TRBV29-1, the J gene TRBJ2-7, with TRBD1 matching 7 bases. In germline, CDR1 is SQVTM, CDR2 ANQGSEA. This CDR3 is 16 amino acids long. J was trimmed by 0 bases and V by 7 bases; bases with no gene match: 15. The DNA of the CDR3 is TGCAGCGCCCGAACTTACAGGGGTCGTTCCTCCTACGAGCAGTACTTC. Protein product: CSARTYRGRSSYEQYF.

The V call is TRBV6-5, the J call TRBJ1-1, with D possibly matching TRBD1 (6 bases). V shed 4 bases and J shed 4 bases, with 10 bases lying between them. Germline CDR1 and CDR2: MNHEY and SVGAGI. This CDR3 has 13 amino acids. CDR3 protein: CASSSFRGTEAFF. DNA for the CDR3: TGTGCCAGCAGTTCGTTCAGGGGCACTGAAGCTTTCTTT.

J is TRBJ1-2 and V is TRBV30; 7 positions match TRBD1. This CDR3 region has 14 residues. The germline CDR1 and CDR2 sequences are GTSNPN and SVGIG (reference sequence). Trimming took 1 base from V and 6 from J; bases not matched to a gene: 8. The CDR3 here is CAWSAGPQGDGYTF. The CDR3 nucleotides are TGTGCCTGGAGTGCGGGACCTCAGGGGGATGGCTACACCTTC.

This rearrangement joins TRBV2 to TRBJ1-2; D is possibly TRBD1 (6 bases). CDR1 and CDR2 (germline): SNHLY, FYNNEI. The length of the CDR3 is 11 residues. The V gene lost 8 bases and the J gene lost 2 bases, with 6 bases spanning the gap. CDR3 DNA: TGTGCCAGCGGGACAAACTATGGCTACACCTTC. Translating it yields CASGTNYGYTF.

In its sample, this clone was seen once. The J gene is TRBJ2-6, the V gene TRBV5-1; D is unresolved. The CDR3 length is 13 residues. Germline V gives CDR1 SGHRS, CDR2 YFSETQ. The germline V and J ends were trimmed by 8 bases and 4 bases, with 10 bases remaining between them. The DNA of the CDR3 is TGCGCCAGTTTTTTGGAGGGGGCCAACGTCCTGACTTTC. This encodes CASFLEGANVLTF.

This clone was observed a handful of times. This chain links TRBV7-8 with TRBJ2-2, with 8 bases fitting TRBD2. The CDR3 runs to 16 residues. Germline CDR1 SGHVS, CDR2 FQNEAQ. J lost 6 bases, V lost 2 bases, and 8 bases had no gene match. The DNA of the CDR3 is TGTGCCAGCAGCTTAAGTCGTCGGGAGGGGTCCGGGGAGCTGTTTTTT. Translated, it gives CASSLSRREGSGELFF.

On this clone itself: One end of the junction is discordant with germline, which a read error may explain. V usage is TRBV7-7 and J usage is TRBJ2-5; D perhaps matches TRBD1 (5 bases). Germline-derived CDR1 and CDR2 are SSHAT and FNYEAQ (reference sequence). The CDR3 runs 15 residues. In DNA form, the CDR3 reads TGTGCTAGCAGCTTAGCCAATAGGGGTGGGGAGACCCAGTACTTC. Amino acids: CASSLANRGGETQYF.

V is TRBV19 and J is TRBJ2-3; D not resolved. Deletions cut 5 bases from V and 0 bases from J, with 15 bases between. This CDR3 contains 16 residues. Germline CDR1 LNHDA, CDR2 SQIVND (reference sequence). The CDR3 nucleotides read TGTGCCAGTAGTTGGCGCCGCGGTTCTAGCACAGATACGCAGTATTTT. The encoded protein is CASSWRRGSSTDTQYF.

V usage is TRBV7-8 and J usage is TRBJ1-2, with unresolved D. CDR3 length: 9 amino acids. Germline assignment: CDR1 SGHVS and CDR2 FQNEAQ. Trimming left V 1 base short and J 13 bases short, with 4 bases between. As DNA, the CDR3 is TGTGCCAGCAGCTTAGGCGGCACCTTC. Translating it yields CASSLGGTF.

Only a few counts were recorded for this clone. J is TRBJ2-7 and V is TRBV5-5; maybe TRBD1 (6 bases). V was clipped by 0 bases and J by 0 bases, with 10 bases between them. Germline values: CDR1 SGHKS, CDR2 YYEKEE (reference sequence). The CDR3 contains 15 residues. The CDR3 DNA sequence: TGTGCCAGCAGCTTGGAGGCAGGGGACTCCTACGAGCAGTACTTC. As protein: CASSLEAGDSYEQYF. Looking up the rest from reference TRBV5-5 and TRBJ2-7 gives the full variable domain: DAGVTQSPTHLIKTRGQQVTLRCSPISGHKSVSWYQQVLGQGPQFIFQYYEKEERGRGNFPDRFSARQFPNYSSELNVNALLLGDSALYLCASSLEAGDSYEQYFGPGTRLTVT.

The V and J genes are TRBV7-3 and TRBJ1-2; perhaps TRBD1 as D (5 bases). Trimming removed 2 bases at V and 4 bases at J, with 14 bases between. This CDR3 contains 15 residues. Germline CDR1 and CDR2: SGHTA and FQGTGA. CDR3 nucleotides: TGTGCCAGCAGCTTACTCGAAAGGGGAAGCTATGGCTACACCTTC. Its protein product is CASSLLERGSYGYTF.

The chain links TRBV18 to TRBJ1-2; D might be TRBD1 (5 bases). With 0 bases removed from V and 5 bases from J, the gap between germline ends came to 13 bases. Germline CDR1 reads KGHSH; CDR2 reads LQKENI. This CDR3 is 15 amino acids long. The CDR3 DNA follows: TGTGCCAGCTCACCACCGGAAGGAGGGGCGTATGGCTACACCTTC. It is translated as CASSPPEGGAYGYTF.

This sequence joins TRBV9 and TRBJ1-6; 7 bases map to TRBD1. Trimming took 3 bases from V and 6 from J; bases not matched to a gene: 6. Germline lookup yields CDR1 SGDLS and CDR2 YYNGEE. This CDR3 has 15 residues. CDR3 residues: CASSARDSRNSPLHF. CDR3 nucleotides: TGTGCCAGCAGCGCCCGGGACAGCCGTAATTCACCCCTCCACTTT.

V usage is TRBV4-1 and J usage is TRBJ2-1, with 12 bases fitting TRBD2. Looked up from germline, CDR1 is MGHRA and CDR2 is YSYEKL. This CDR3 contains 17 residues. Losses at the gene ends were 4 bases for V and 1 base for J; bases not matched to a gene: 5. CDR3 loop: CASSPGLAGPSYNEQFF. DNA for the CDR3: TGCGCCAGCAGCCCGGGACTAGCGGGCCCGTCCTACAATGAGCAGTTCTTC.

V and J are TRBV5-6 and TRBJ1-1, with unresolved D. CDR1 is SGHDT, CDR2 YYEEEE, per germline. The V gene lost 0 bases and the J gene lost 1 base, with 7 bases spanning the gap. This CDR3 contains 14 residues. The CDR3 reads CASSLGQSNTEAFF. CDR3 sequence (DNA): TGTGCCAGCAGCTTGGGTCAGTCGAACACTGAAGCTTTCTTT.

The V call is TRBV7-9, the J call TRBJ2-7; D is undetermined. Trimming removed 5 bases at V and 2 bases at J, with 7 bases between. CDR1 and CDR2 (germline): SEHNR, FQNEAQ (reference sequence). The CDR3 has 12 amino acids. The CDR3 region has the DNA TGTGCCAGCAGCGCAGTTCCCTACGAGCAGTACTTC. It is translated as CASSAVPYEQYF. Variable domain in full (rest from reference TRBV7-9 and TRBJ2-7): DTGVSQNPRHKITKRGQNVTFRCDPISEHNRLYWYRQTLGQGPEFLTYFQNEAQLEKSRLLSDRFSAERPKGSFSTLEIQRTEQGDSAMYLCASSAVPYEQYFGPGTRLTVT.

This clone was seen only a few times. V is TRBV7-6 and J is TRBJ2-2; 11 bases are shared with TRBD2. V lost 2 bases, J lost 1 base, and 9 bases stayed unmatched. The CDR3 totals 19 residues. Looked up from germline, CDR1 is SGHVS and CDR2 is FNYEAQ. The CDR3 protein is CASSLRPATSGRNTGELFF. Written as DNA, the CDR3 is TGTGCCAGCAGCTTAAGGCCTGCAACTAGCGGGAGGAACACCGGGGAGCTGTTTTTT. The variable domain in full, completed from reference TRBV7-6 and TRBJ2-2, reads GAGVSQSPRYKVTKRGQDVALRCDPISGHVSLYWYRQALGQGPEFLTYFNYEAQQDKSGLPNDRFSAERPEGSISTLTIQRTEQRDSAMYRCASSLRPATSGRNTGELFFGEGSRLTVL.

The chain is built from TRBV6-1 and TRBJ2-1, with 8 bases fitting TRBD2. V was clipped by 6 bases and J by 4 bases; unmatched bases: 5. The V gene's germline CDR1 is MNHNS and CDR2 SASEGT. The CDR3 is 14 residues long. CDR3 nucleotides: TGTGCCAGCAGCCCAACGGGGGGGTACAATGAGCAGTTCTTC. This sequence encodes CASSPTGGYNEQFF.

The DNA of the CDR3 is TGTGCCAGCAGTTACTTAAGCAGCAGGTTTACCTACGAGCAGTACTTC. It translates to CASSYLSSRFTYEQYF. The chain links TRBV6-2 or TRBV6-3 to TRBJ2-7; D is ambiguous. V dropped 1 base and J dropped 2 bases, with 15 bases sitting between them. Germline assignment: CDR1 MNHEY and CDR2 SVGEGT. The CDR3 is 16 amino acids.

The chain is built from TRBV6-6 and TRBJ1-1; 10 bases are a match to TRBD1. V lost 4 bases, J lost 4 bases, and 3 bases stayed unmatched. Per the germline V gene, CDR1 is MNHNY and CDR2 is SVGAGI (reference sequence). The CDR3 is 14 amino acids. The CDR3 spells CASSWTGGITEAFF. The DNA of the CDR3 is TGTGCCAGCAGTTGGACAGGGGGTATCACTGAAGCTTTCTTT.

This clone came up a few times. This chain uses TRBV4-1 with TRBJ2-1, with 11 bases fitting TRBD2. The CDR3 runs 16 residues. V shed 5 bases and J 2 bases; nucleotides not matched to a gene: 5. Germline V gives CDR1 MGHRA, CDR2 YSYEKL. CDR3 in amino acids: CASSEAGLAAYNEQFF. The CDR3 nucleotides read TGCGCCAGCAGCGAAGCGGGACTAGCGGCCTACAATGAGCAGTTCTTC.

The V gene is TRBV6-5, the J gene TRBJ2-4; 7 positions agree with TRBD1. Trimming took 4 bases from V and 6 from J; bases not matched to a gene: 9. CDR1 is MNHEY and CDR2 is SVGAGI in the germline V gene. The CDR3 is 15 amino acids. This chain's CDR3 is CASSLPTGSGNIQYF. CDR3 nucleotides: TGTGCCAGCAGTTTGCCGACAGGGAGCGGAAACATTCAGTACTTC.

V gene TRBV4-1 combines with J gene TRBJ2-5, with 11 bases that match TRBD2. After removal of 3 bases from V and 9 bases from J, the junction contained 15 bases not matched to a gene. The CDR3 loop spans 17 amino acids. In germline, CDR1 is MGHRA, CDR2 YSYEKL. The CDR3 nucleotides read TGCGCCAGCAGCCAGGACCCCGGGACTAGCGGATTCGAGCCCCAGTACTTC. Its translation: CASSQDPGTSGFEPQYF.

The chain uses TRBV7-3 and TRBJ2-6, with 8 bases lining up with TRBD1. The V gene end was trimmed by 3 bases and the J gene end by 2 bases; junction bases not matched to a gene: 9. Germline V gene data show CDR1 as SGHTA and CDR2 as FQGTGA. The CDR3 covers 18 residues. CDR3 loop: CASSFVPRGQAGANVLTF. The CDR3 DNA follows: TGTGCCAGCAGCTTTGTCCCCAGGGGGCAGGCTGGGGCCAACGTCCTGACTTTC. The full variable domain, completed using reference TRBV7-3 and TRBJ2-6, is GAGVSQTPSNKVTEKGKYVELRCDPISGHTALYWYRQSLGQGPEFLIYFQGTGAADDSGLPNDRFFAVRPEGSVSTLKIQRTERGDSAVYLCASSFVPRGQAGANVLTFGAGSRLTVL.

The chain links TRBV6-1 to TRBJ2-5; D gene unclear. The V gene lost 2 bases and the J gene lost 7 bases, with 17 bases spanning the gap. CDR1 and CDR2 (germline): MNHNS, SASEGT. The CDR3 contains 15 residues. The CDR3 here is CASSEPTRVIGTQYF. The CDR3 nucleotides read TGTGCCAGCAGTGAACCGACTCGGGTTATCGGGACCCAGTACTTC.